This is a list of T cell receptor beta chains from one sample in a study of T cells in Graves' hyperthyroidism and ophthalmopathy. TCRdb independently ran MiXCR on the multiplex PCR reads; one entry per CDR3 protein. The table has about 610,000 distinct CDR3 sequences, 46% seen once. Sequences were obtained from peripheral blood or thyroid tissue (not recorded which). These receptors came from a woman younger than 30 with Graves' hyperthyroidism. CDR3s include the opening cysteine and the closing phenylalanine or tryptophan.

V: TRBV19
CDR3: CASRAGRGSGNTIYF

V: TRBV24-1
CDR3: CATSGRGNEQFF

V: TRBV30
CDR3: CAWSVLGEKLFF

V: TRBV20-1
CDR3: CSARDISYEQYF

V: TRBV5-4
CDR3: CASSLVQVTGELFF

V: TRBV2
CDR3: CASSEWRTSTDTQYF

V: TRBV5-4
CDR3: CASSFIIGTSGRNTIYF

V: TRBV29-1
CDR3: CSSYAGAVGYTF

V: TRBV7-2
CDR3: CASSPWREQYF

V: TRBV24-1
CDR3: CATSPVNQETQYF

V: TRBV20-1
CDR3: CSARDEGLASDTQYF

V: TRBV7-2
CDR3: CASSMAGETQYF

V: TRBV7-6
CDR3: CASSSWTVSTEAFF

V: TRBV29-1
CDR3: CSQRPRDTEAFF

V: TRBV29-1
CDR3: CAWSGGHGETQYF

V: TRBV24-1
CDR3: CATSDPLGGQQETQHF

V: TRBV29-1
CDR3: CSVQGDGNTGELFF

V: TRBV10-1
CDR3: CASSDLAGAATGELFF

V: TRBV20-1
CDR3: CSARVRTLNNQPQHF

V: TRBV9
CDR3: CASSVDPIQETQYF

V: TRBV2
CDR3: CASSSGYQETQYF

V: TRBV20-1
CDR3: CSATASGSRENGYTF

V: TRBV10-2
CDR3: CAGSENGIYGYTF

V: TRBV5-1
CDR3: CASATGRFNTEAFFGQGTQYF

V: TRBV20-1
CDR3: CTPSGTDTQYF

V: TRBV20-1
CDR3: CSARDPSGRVGTDTQYF

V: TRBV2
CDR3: CASSERTSGLHSYNEQFF

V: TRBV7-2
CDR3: CASSLRGRGSNQPQHF

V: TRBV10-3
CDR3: CASSGGNEQYF

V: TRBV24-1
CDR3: CATSDLRGTAGYTF

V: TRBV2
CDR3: CASLNTDTQYF

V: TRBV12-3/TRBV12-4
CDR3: CASSSQVDAMVGELFF

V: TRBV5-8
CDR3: CASSWGQGVGNQPQHF

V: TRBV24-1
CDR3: CATSDFGTPNNEQFF

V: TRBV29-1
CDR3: CSARQGVSPLHF

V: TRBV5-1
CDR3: CASSGPAGTEAFF

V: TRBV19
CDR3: CAGSNGAGDTGELFF

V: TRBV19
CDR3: CASSPRTGNVPHGYTF

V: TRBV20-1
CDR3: CSAWAPDRARQETQYF

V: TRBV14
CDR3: CASSQDYHEQYF

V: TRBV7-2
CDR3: CASSSTSGRYNEKLFF

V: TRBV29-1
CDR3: CSVPGQPNYGYTF

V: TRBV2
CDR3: CASSETTPGNTIYF

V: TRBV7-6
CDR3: CASSLSREGLYF

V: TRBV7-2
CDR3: CASSFQASGATDTQYF

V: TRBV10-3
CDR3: CAITEGSLKSSPLHF

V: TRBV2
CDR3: CASSGTLSSYEQYF

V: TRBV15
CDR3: CATSSSGGQGRSPLHF

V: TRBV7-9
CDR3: CASSPWRRGYSPLHF

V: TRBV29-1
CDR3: CSVDTGTEDYEQYF

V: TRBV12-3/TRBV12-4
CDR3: CASSSSSQRTSSHEQYF

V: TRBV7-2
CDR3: CASSLASTSLADTQYF

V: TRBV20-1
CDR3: CSARARDIHNEQFF

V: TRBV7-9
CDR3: CASSLPSGRGKAFF

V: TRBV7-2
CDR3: CASSSFGTSGSGTSYEQYF